The T cell receptor (beta chain) described here comes from a study of blood T cell repertoires in COVID-19. There are 15 residues in the CDR3. Germline CDR1 is KGHSH and CDR2 is LQKENI. The ends were cut back, 3 bases at V and 1 base at J, with 10 bases in the middle. Under the authors' procedure: The assay estimated nucleated cells by amplifying reference gene primers. Clones were sequenced by immunoSEQ multiplex PCR, and TCRdb holds only the in-frame ones, with some missing. V and J calls and clone size are copied from that table; D and trimming were computed from the DNA. Of some 150,000 clones listed, 65% to 85% are singletons.

The sequencing sample was made of peripheral blood. The chain carries TRBV18 and TRBJ1-5; TRBD1 might be the D (5 bases). The TCR originated in a man in his sixties with active or convalescent COVID-19. The CDR3 nucleotides read TGTGCCAGCTCACCGGCCGGGGGGAGCAATCAGCCCCAGCATTTT. It is translated as CASSPAGGSNQPQHF.